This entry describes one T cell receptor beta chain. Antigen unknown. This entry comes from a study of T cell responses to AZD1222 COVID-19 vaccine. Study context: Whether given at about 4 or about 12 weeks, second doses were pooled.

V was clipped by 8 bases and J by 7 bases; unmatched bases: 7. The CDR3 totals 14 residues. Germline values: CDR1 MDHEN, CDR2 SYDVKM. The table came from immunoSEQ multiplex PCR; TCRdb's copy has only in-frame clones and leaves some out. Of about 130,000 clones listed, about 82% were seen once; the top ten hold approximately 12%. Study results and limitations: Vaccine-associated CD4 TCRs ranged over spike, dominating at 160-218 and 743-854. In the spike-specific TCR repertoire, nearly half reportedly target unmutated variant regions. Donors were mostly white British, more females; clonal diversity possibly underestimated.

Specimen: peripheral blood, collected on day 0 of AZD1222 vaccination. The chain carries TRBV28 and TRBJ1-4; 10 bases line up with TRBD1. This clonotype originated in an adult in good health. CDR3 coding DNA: TGTGCCAGCTGTCCGGGACAGGGGTTTGAAAAACTGTTTTTT. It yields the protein CASCPGQGFEKLFF. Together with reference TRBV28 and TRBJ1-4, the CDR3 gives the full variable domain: DVKVTQSSRYLVKRTGEKVFLECVQDMDHENMFWYRQDPGLGLRLIYFSYDVKMKEKGDIPEGYSVSREKKERFSLILESASTNQTSMYLCASCPGQGFEKLFFGSGTQLSVL.